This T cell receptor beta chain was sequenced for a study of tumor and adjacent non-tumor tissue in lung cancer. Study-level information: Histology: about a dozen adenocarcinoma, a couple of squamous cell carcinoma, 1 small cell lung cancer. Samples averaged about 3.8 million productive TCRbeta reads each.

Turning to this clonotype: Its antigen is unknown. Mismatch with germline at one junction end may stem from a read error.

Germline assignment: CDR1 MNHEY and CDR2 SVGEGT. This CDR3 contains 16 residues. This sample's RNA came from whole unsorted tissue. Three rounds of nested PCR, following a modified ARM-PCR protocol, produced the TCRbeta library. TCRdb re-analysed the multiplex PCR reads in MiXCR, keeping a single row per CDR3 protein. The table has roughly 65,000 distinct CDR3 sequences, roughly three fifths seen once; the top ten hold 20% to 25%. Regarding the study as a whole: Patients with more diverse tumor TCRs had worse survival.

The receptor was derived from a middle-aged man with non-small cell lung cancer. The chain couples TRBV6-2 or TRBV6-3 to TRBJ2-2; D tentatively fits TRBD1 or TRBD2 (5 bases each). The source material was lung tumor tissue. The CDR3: CAISSPFTGAPRELLF. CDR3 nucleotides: TGTGCCATCAGCTCCCCCTTTACCGGGGCACCAAGGGAGCTGCTTTTT.